This T cell receptor beta chain originates from a study of T-cell memory formation after mild COVID-19. V shed 4 bases and J 3 bases; nucleotides not matched to a gene: 6. Germline V CDR1 and CDR2: SGDLS, YYNGEE. This CDR3 has 14 residues. The sample holds a few counts of this clonotype. TCRdb ran MiXCR on the 5' RACE reads and lists one entry per CDR3 protein. The repertoire includes about 470,000 distinct CDR3 sequences, about 23% of them detected once, and approximately 12% sits in the top ten. Specimen: PBMCs or a T cell subset sorted from them (not recorded which). This clonotype was sampled from an adult woman who had mild COVID-19 (a few samples of this study predate the infection). Cell type and time point are not known. V is TRBV9 and J is TRBJ2-7; 8 bases are shared with TRBD2. CDR3 amino acids: CASSPQGTSYEQYF. DNA of the CDR3: TGTGCCAGCAGCCCCCAAGGGACTAGCTACGAGCAGTACTTC.